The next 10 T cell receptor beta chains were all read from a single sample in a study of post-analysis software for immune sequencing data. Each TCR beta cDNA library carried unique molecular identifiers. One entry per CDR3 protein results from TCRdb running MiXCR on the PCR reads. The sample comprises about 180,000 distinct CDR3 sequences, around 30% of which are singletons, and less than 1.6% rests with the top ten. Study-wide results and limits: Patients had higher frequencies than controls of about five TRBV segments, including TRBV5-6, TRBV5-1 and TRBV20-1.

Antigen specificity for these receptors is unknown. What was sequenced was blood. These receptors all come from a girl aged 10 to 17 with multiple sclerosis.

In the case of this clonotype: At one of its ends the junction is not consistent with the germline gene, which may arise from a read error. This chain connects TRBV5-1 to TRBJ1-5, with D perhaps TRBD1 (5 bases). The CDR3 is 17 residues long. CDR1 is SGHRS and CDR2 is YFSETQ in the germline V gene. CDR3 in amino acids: CASRLGDRTDSNQPQHF. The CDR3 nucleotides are TGCGCCAGCAGATTGGGTGACAGAACCGATAGCAATCAGCCCCAGCATTTT.

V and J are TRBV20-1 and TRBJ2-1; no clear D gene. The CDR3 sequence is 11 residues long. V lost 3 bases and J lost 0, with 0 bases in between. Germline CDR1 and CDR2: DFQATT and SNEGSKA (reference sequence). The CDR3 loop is CSASSYNEQFF. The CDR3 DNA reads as TGCAGTGCTAGCTCCTACAATGAGCAGTTCTTC.

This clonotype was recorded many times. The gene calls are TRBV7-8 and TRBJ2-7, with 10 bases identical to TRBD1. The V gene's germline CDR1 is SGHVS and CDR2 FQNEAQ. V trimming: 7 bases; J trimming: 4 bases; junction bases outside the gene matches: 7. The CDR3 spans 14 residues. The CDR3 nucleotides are TGTGCCAGCACCCGACAGGGGGCTGTATACGAGCAGTACTTC. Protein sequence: CASTRQGAVYEQYF.

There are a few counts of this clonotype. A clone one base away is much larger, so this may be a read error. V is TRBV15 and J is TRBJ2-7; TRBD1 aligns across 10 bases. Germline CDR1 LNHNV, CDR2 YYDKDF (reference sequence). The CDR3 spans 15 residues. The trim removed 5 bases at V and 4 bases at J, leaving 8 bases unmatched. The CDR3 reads CATSPNRDRGYEQYF. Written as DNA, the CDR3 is TGTGCCACCAGCCCCAACCGGGACAGGGGTTACGAGCAGTACTTC. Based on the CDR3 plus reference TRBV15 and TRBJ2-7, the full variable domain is DAMVIQNPRYQVTQFGKPVTLSCSQTLNHNVMYWYQQKSSQAPKLLFHYYDKDFNNEADTPDNFQSRRPNTSFCFLDIRSPGLGDTAMYLCATSPNRDRGYEQYFGPGTRLTVT.

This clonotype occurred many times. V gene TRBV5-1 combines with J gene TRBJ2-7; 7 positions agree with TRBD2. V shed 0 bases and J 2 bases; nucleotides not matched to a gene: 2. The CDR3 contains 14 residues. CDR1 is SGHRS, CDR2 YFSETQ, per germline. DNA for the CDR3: TGCGCCAGCAGCTTGGAGGGGAGGGCCTACGAGCAGTACTTC. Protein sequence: CASSLEGRAYEQYF.

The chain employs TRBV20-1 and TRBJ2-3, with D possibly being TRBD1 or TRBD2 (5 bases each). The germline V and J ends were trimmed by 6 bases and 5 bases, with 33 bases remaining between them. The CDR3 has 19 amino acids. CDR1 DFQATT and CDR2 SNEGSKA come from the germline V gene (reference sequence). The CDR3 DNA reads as TGCAGTGCGAAAAAAGGTCGGGACGGGGACCATTCGGTTCGAGATACGCAGTATTTT. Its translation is CSAKKGRDGDHSVRDTQYF.

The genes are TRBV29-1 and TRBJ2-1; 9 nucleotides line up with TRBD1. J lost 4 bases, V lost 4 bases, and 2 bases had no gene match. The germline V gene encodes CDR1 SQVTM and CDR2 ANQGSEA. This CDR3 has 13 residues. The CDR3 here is CSVGQGGYNEQFF. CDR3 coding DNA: TGCAGCGTTGGACAGGGGGGGTACAATGAGCAGTTCTTC.

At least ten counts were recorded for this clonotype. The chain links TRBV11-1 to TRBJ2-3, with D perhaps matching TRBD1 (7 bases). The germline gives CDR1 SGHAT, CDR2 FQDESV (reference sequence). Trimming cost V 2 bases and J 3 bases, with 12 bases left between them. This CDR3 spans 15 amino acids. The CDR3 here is CASSLRQGLTDTQYF. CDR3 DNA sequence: TGTGCCAGCAGCTTAAGACAGGGACTTACAGATACGCAGTATTTT.

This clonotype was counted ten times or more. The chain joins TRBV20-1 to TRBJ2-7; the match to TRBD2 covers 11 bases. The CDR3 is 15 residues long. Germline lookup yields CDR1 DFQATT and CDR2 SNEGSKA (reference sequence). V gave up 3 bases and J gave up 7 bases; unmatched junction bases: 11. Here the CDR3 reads CSASTLGLAGGEQYF. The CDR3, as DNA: TGCAGTGCTAGTACGCTCGGACTAGCGGGTGGAGAGCAGTACTTC.

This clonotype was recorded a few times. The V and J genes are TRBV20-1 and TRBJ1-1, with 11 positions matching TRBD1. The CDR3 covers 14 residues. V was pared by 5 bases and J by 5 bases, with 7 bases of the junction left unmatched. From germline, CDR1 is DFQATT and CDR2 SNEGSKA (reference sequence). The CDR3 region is CSAVGDRGRTEAFF. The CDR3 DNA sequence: TGCAGTGCTGTGGGGGACAGGGGGAGAACTGAAGCTTTCTTT.